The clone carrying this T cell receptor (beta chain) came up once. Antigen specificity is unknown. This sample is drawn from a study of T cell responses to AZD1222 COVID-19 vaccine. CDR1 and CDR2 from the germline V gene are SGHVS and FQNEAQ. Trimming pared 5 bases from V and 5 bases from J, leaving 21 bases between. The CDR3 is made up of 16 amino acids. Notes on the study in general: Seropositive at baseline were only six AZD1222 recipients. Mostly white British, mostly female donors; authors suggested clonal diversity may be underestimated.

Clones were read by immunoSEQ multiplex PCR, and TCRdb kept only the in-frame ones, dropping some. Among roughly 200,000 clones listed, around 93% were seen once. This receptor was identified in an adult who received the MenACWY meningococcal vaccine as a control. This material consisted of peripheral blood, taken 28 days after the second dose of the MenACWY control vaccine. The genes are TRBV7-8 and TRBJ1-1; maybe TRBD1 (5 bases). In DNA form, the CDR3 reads TGTGCCAGCAGCGCGCGGGGGGAGGGGACGTGGACTGAAGCTTTCTTT. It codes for CASSARGEGTWTEAFF.